The sequence of this T cell receptor beta chain was determined in a study of vaccination and CD4 T cells after COVID-19. Trimming cost V 4 bases and J 4 bases; bases outside gene matches: 5. The CDR3 runs to 14 residues. Germline values: CDR1 SGHNT, CDR2 YYREEE (reference sequence). The assay that was used to sequence DNA from cultured CD4+ T cells was the Oncomine TCR Beta short-read assay. MiXCR, applied by TCRdb to the PCR reads, yields one record per CDR3 protein. Seen here are roughly 4,000 distinct CDR3 sequences, around 16% observed once, and the top ten hold approximately 20%. The treatment was: roughly 10-day PBMC culture with coronavirus spike peptide pools or control peptides (ViraFEST assay). This clonotype was counted a few times. Its antigen is not identified.

The source of this sequence is a human donor who had recovered from COVID-19. The V and J genes are TRBV5-4 and TRBJ2-5; 9 bases align to TRBD1. The specimen was CD4+ T cells from blood, cultured in vitro. CDR3 amino acids: CASSTTGGPETQYF. In nucleotides, the CDR3 is TGTGCCAGCAGCACAACAGGGGGCCCAGAGACCCAGTACTTC.